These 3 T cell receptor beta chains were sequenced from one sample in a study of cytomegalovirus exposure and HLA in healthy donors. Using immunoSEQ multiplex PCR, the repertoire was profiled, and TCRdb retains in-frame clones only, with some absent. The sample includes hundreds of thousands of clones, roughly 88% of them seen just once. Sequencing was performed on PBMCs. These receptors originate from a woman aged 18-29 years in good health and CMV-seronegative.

The CDR3 reads CASSFLDRQNQPQHF. In DNA, the CDR3 is TGTGCCAGCAGTTTCCTCGACAGGCAAAATCAGCCCCAGCATTTT. The chain uses TRBV28 and TRBJ1-5; D perhaps matches TRBD1 (6 bases). The CDR3 is 15 residues long. V was cut by 3 bases and J by 4 bases, with 13 bases left in between. Germline CDR1 MDHEN, CDR2 SYDVKM.

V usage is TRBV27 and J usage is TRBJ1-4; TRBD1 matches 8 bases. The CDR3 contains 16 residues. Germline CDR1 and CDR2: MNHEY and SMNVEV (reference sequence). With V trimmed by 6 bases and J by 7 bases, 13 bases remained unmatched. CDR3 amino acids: CASRPIPGTGGEKLFF. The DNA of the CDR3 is TGTGCCAGCAGGCCGATCCCCGGGACAGGTGGTGAAAAACTGTTTTTT.

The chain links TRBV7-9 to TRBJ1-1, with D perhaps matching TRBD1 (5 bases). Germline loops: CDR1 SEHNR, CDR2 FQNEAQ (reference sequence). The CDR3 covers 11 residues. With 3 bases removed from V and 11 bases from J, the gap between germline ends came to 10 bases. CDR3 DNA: TGTGCCAGCAGCTTCGGGGGGGAGGCTTTCTTT. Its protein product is CASSFGGEAFF. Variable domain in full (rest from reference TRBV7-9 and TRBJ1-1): DTGVSQNPRHKITKRGQNVTFRCDPISEHNRLYWYRQTLGQGPEFLTYFQNEAQLEKSRLLSDRFSAERPKGSFSTLEIQRTEQGDSAMYLCASSFGGEAFFGQGTRLTVV.